Presented here are 17 T cell receptor beta chains from one specimen sequenced in a study of blood T cell repertoires in COVID-19 (dated by TCRdb to about 2020). Library generation was performed with the immunoSEQ multiplex PCR assay. TCRdb took this table from immuneACCESS and kept in-frame rearrangements with V and J called. Such tables lack part of the clones; where checked against another copy, unresolved V genes explain under half of the gap, and the rest is unexplained. In this sample the table shows some 87,000 clones, 80% to 95% of which occur a single time. The top ten clones comprise roughly 6.4% of the sample. Material for sequencing was peripheral blood. All receptors derive from a woman between 55 and 75 years old with active COVID-19.

The chain recombines TRBV5-6 with TRBJ2-7; 8 bases are shared with TRBD1. The CDR3 runs 14 residues. Unmatched junction bases numbered 5, after V lost 5 bases and J lost 1 base. Looked up from germline, CDR1 is SGHDT and CDR2 is YYEEEE. CDR3 region: CASSMTGASYEQYF. The CDR3 bases are TGTGCCAGCAGTATGACAGGGGCATCCTACGAGCAGTACTTC. The full variable domain, completed using reference TRBV5-6 and TRBJ2-7, is DAGVTQSPTHLIKTRGQQVTLRCSPKSGHDTVSWYQQALGQGPQFIFQYYEEEERQRGNFPDRFSGHQFPNYSSELNVNALLLGDSALYLCASSMTGASYEQYFGPGTRLTVT.

This sequence joins TRBV28 and TRBJ2-3; TRBD1 matches 9 bases. Per the germline V gene, CDR1 is MDHEN and CDR2 is SYDVKM. Trimming took 5 bases from V and 0 from J; bases not matched to a gene: 3. The CDR3 contains 15 residues. This CDR3 is CASSTGGASTDTQYF. In DNA form, the CDR3 reads TGTGCCAGCAGTACAGGGGGCGCAAGCACAGATACGCAGTATTTT.

As regards this clone: The sample holds other DNA sequences that translate to the same CDR3. The chain joins TRBV19 to TRBJ2-1; 7 bases fit TRBD1. Germline lookup yields CDR1 LNHDA and CDR2 SQIVND (reference sequence). V was pared by 8 bases and J by 1 base, with 2 bases of the junction left unmatched. The CDR3 is made up of 13 amino acids. The CDR3 sequence is CASGRGSYNEQFF. The CDR3 coding sequence is TGTGCCAGTGGCAGGGGGTCCTACAATGAGCAGTTCTTC.

V gene TRBV12-5 combines with J gene TRBJ2-3; D gene ambiguous. This CDR3 is 12 amino acids long. Germline lookup yields CDR1 LGHNT and CDR2 FRNRAP. V was cut by 7 bases and J by 2 bases, with 7 bases left in between. CDR3 coding DNA: TGTGCTAGTGCCAAATTCACAGATACGCAGTATTTT. It is translated as CASAKFTDTQYF. Based on the CDR3 plus reference TRBV12-5 and TRBJ2-3, the full variable domain is DARVTQTPRHKVTEMGQEVTMRCQPILGHNTVFWYRQTMMQGLELLAYFRNRAPLDDSGMPKDRFSAEMPDATLATLKIQPSEPRDSAVYFCASAKFTDTQYFGPGTRLTVL.

This chain links TRBV28 with TRBJ2-7; TRBD1 might be the D (6 bases). With 6 bases removed from V and 2 bases from J, the gap between germline ends came to 17 bases. Germline assignment: CDR1 MDHEN and CDR2 SYDVKM. This CDR3 comprises 15 residues. The CDR3: CASSRPGATTYEQYF. The CDR3, as DNA: TGTGCCAGCAGCCGTCCAGGGGCGACCACCTACGAGCAGTACTTC.

This chain joins TRBV19 and TRBJ1-1; 9 bases are shared with TRBD1. This CDR3 contains 13 residues. Germline loops: CDR1 LNHDA, CDR2 SQIVND (reference sequence). Trimming at V came to 1 base and at J to 9 bases, leaving 3 bases not matched to a gene. The CDR3 DNA sequence: TGTGCCAGTAGTATAGGCACAGGGGGCCAAGCTTTCTTT. Its protein product is CASSIGTGGQAFF. The full variable domain, with the rest looked up from reference TRBV19 and TRBJ1-1, is DGGITQSPKYLFRKEGQNVTLSCEQNLNHDAMYWYRQDPGQGLRLIYYSQIVNDFQKGDIAEGYSVSREKKESFPLTVTSAQKNPTAFYLCASSIGTGGQAFFGQGTRLTVV.

The V call is TRBV29-1, the J call TRBJ1-5, with 7 bases identical to TRBD1. Germline CDR1 reads SQVTM; CDR2 reads ANQGSEA. With V trimmed by 0 bases and J by 7 bases, 6 bases remained unmatched. This CDR3 spans 14 amino acids. The DNA for the CDR3 is TGCAGCGTTGAAGAGGGGGCAGGGGGACAGCCCCAGCATTTT. It is translated as CSVEEGAGGQPQHF. The variable domain in full, completed from reference TRBV29-1 and TRBJ1-5, reads SAVISQKPSRDICQRGTSLTIQCQVDSQVTMMFWYRQQPGQSLTLIATANQGSEATYESGFVIDKFPISRPNLTFSTLTVSNMSPEDSSIYLCSVEEGAGGQPQHFGDGTRLSIL.

The rearrangement joins TRBV30 to TRBJ2-3; TRBD2 might be the D (5 bases). V lost 2 bases, J lost 6 bases, and 9 bases lay in between. Germline V lookup: CDR1 GTSNPN, CDR2 SVGIG (reference sequence). The CDR3 is made up of 12 amino acids. The CDR3 DNA reads TGTGCCTGGAGTAGTTGGGAGGATACGCAGTATTTT. It codes for CAWSSWEDTQYF.

This clone occurred a few times. The chain employs TRBV7-9 and TRBJ1-6; maybe TRBD1 (6 bases). This CDR3 is 15 amino acids long. V lost 5 bases to trimming and J lost 9 bases, with 17 bases between them. Germline V lookup: CDR1 SEHNR, CDR2 FQNEAQ (reference sequence). The CDR3 here is CASSPMNRVGSPLHF. The CDR3 region has the DNA TGTGCCAGCAGCCCCATGAACAGGGTCGGTTCACCCCTCCACTTT.

This clone occurred once. This rearrangement joins TRBV5-1 to TRBJ1-5; D remains ambiguous. There are 15 residues in the CDR3. Trimming cost V 3 bases and J 0 bases, with 10 bases left between them. In germline, CDR1 is SGHRS, CDR2 YFSETQ. CDR3 protein: CASSSTPGSNQPQHF. As DNA, the CDR3 is TGCGCCAGCAGCTCGACACCAGGTAGCAATCAGCCCCAGCATTTT.

The rearrangement links TRBV5-1 to TRBJ1-5; D gene uncertain. The germline gives CDR1 SGHRS, CDR2 YFSETQ. V gave up 0 bases and J gave up 6 bases, with 7 bases separating them. There are 13 residues in the CDR3. The CDR3 reads CASSLVPGQPQHF. Here the CDR3 DNA reads TGCGCCAGCAGCTTGGTTCCCGGTCAGCCCCAGCATTTT.

This sequence joins TRBV5-1 and TRBJ2-3, with a possible D match to TRBD1 (5 bases). The germline V and J ends were trimmed by 2 bases and 5 bases, with 18 bases remaining between them. The CDR3 covers 16 residues. The germline gives CDR1 SGHRS, CDR2 YFSETQ. CDR3 residues: CASSLSSGFSGDTQYF. CDR3 in DNA: TGCGCCAGCAGCTTATCTTCAGGGTTTTCTGGAGATACGCAGTATTTT.

As to this clone: The same CDR3 is also encoded by other DNA sequences in this sample. The chain recombines TRBV3-1 (or the pseudogene TRBV3-2) with TRBJ1-5; 9 bases line up with TRBD1. Germline CDR1 and CDR2: LGHDT and YNNKEL (reference sequence). Trimming cost V 2 bases and J 5 bases; bases outside gene matches: 1. The CDR3 contains 14 residues. CDR3 nucleotides: TGTGCCAGCAGCCAAAGGACAGGGGATCAGCCCCAGCATTTT. This encodes CASSQRTGDQPQHF.

V and J are TRBV21-1 and TRBJ1-5; TRBD1 was called by the table and not checked on the DNA. TRBV21-1 has pseudogene status. The CDR3 is made up of 11 amino acids. The CDR3 loop is CASSKGAPQHF. Written as DNA, the CDR3 is TGTGCCAGCAGCAAAGGGGCGCCCCAGCATTTT.

The chain couples TRBV19 to TRBJ2-3; a weak D match, TRBD2 (5 bases). The CDR3 totals 14 residues. CDR1 and CDR2 (germline): LNHDA, SQIVND (reference sequence). V lost 6 bases and J lost 0, with 10 bases in between. The CDR3 region is CASREGDSTDTQYF. DNA for the CDR3: TGTGCCAGTAGAGAGGGCGATAGCACAGATACGCAGTATTTT.

A word on this clone: A junction end diverges from the germline sequence, so it may reflect a read error. The chain couples TRBV2 to TRBJ2-7; TRBD1 might be the D (5 bases). The CDR3 consists of 12 residues. Germline loops: CDR1 SNHLY, CDR2 FYNNEI. CDR3 in DNA: TGTGCCAGCAGACGCGAAAAAGGGGCACCAGACTTC. The encoded protein is CASRREKGAPDF.

The rearrangement uses TRBV7-2 and TRBJ2-5, with D perhaps TRBD2 (5 bases). The germline CDR1 and CDR2 sequences are SGHTA and FQGNSA. V dropped 1 base and J dropped 5 bases, with 11 bases sitting between them. The CDR3 has 14 amino acids. CDR3 DNA sequence: TGTGCCAGCAGCTTAGGGCGGGCCTCGGAGACCCAGTACTTC. Translated, it gives CASSLGRASETQYF.